The next 8 T cell receptor beta chains were all read from a single sample in a study of T cell responses to AZD1222 COVID-19 vaccine. Generated by immunoSEQ multiplex PCR, the TCRdb table keeps only in-frame clones and is missing some. The sample has 80,000 or so clones, around nine tenths seen once; the top ten hold 4.5% to 5.5%. Material: peripheral blood, obtained on day 0 of MenACWY control vaccination. The origin of the receptors is an adult in good health.

CDR3 loop: CASGPWDNLYEQYF. The CDR3 DNA follows: TGTGCCAGCGGACCCTGGGACAATCTCTACGAGCAGTACTTC. The V call is TRBV27, the J call TRBJ2-7; tentative D call: TRBD1 (6 bases). V shed 8 bases and J shed 3 bases, with 17 bases lying between them. CDR1 is MNHEY and CDR2 is SMNVEV in the germline V gene (reference sequence). CDR3 size: 14 residues.

The J gene is TRBJ1-5, the V gene TRBV20-1; no reliable D call. CDR1 is DFQATT and CDR2 is SNEGSKA in the germline V gene (reference sequence). This CDR3 is 13 amino acids long. Trimming pared 3 bases from V and 7 bases from J, leaving 13 bases between. DNA of the CDR3: TGCAGTGCTAGTGAGGGTGGGCGCCAGCCCCAGCATTTT. Translation gives CSASEGGRQPQHF.

The chain links TRBV6-5 to TRBJ1-1; D gene uncertain. Germline loops: CDR1 MNHEY, CDR2 SVGAGI. The germline V and J ends were trimmed by 6 bases and 1 base, with 15 bases remaining between them. There are 15 residues in the CDR3. CDR3 sequence: CASRRGIGENTEAFF. The DNA for the CDR3 is TGTGCCAGCAGACGGGGAATCGGTGAGAACACTGAAGCTTTCTTT.

This chain joins TRBV18 and TRBJ2-5; no clear D. Trimming pared 5 bases from V and 5 bases from J, leaving 9 bases between. The CDR3 runs 12 residues. Germline CDR1 KGHSH, CDR2 LQKENI. CDR3 sequence: CASSTTEETQYF. CDR3 sequence (DNA): TGTGCCAGCTCAACGACCGAGGAGACCCAGTACTTC. The variable domain in full, completed from reference TRBV18 and TRBJ2-5, reads NAGVMQNPRHLVRRRGQEARLRCSPMKGHSHVYWYRQLPEEGLKFMVYLQKENIIDESGMPKERFSAEFPKEGPSILRIQQVVRGDSAAYFCASSTTEETQYFGPGTRLLVL.

This clone turned up a few times. This chain connects TRBV6-5 to TRBJ1-1, with D unresolved. This CDR3 region has 13 residues. Germline lookup yields CDR1 MNHEY and CDR2 SVGAGI. Trimming shortened V by 1 base and J by 1 base, and 4 bases separated the two germline ends. The chain's CDR3 is CASSYYANTEAFF. The CDR3 DNA reads as TGTGCCAGCAGTTACTATGCGAACACTGAAGCTTTCTTT.

This clone showed up just a few times. This chain joins TRBV7-9 and TRBJ2-1; possibly TRBD1 or TRBD2 for D (5 bases each). This CDR3 has 16 amino acids. V dropped 6 bases and J dropped 4 bases, with 19 bases sitting between them. CDR1 and CDR2 (germline): SEHNR, FQNEAQ (reference sequence). In DNA form, the CDR3 reads TGTGCCAGCAGTCCAAGCGAGGGTCAGGGTTACAATGAGCAGTTCTTC. Its translation is CASSPSEGQGYNEQFF.

The CDR3 region is CASSSEREGNEQFF. CDR3 bases: TGTGCCAGCAGTTCGGAGCGGGAGGGCAATGAGCAGTTCTTC. The chain uses TRBV28 and TRBJ2-1; 10 positions agree with TRBD2. The CDR3 consists of 14 residues. Germline V gives CDR1 MDHEN, CDR2 SYDVKM. V lost 4 bases and J lost 6; bases outside the gene matches: 3.

The chain carries TRBV5-1 and TRBJ2-7, with D unclear. Trimming stripped 4 bases from V and 2 bases from J, with 13 bases between. CDR3 length equals 14 residues. CDR1 is SGHRS, CDR2 YFSETQ, per germline. CDR3 residues: CASSLGSGAYEQYF. DNA for the CDR3: TGCGCCAGCAGCCTGGGTAGTGGCGCCTACGAGCAGTACTTC.